Described below is a single TCR beta chain sequence and its context. Germline V gene sequence: CDR1 SGHVS, CDR2 FNYEAQ. The CDR3 covers 14 residues. This PCR relied on a set of 60 Vbeta primers and 13 Jbeta primers. Assay used: immunoSEQ multiplex PCR; TCRdb lists only in-frame clones, some missing. The top ten clones hold 3.7% of a sample with roughly 200,000 clones, 75% to 85% of them seen once. This sample is drawn from a study of cytomegalovirus exposure and HLA in healthy donors. What was sequenced was PBMCs. The rearrangement links TRBV7-6 to TRBJ2-5; 9 bases match TRBD1. The end of the DNA is better explained by TRBJ2-7, so the J call may be wrong. The TCR was taken from a woman in her fifties or sixties in good health and CMV-seropositive. In DNA, the CDR3 is TGTGCCAGCAGCTTGACAGGGGGAGTGGACGAGCAGTACTTC. Translation: CASSLTGGVDEQYF.